This TCR beta chain was identified in a study of shared clonotypes between healthy human individuals. TCRdb's table, derived via immunoSEQ multiplex PCR, lists solely in-frame clones and lacks some. The sample shows approximately 99,000 clones, approximately 70% of them seen only once. Details on this clone: The antigen remains undetermined.

The study's findings and limits: Memory subsets generally showed smaller estimated richness than naive subsets did. Incompleteness in sorted-subset sequencing, despite large depth, was shown by rarefaction.

Those who donated were healthy HIV-negative adults, with no recent acute infections or vaccinations reported. The ends lost 4 bases at V and 10 bases at J; junction bases unmatched: 13. The V gene's germline CDR1 is MNHEY and CDR2 SMNVEV (reference sequence). The CDR3 has 15 amino acids. The V call is TRBV27, the J call TRBJ1-1; 9 positions agree with TRBD1. The source of this sequence is a woman under 40 in good health. Sequenced material: memory CD8+ T cells sorted from blood. Subset described: CD45RO+ cells pooled with CCR7-negative TemRA cells. The CDR3 DNA reads as TGTGCCAGCAGTTCACCTCCGGGACAGGGTTTTCGAGCTTTCTTT. As protein: CASSSPPGQGFRAFF.